This record concerns one T cell receptor (beta chain) sequence. Its antigen is currently unknown. Library preparation for TCR beta used quantitative 5'-RACE with molecular barcodes. MiXCR, run by TCRdb on the 5' RACE reads, gives a single entry per CDR3 protein. The sample has some 840,000 distinct CDR3 sequences, about 11% seen once. The record originates from a study of CD8 T cells in ankylosing spondylitis. General observations from the study: CD8+ cells made up the disease-linked clones, which were relatively rare in peripheral blood. The clones that were linked to disease were reported to be significantly enriched in matched synovial fluid samples from ankylosing spondylitis patients. Earlier reports found some motif variants in synovial fluid and blood in reactive arthritis. It appeared that ankylosing spondylitis blood was characterized by a TCR beta motif of several highly homologous variants.

This CDR3 has 15 amino acids. The V gene end was trimmed by 4 bases and the J gene end by 2 bases; junction bases not matched to a gene: 8. Germline V lookup: CDR1 LGHDT, CDR2 YNNKEL (reference sequence). The receptor's source is a male donor with ankylosing spondylitis. The chain joins TRBV3-1 to TRBJ2-7, with 7 positions matching TRBD1. Material: blood, either unsorted or a sorted T cell fraction (not recorded which). The CDR3 is CASSRPQGTAYEQYF. The CDR3 DNA is TGTGCCAGCAGCCGACCACAGGGGACGGCCTACGAGCAGTACTTC.